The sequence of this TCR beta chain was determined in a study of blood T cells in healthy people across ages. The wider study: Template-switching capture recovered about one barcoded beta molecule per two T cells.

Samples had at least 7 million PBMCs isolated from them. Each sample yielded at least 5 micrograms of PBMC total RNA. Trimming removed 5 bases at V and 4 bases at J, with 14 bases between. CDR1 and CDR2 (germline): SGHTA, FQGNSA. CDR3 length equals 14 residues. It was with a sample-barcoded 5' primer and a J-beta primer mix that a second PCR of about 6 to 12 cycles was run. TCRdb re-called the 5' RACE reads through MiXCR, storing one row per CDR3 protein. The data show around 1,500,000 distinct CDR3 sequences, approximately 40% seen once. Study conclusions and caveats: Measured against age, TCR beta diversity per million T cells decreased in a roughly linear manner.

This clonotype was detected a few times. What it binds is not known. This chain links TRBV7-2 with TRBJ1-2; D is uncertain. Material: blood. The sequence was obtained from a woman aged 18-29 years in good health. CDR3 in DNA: TGTGCCAGCAGCGTAATCGGAACCGTCTATGGCTACACCTTC. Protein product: CASSVIGTVYGYTF.